This T cell receptor beta chain emerged from a study of T cells after yellow fever vaccination (dated by TCRdb to the late 2010s). Looking at the study overall: The SMART-Seq v4 Ultra Low Input RNA kit was used to prepare libraries from fractions with low cell numbers. To follow T-cell clones before and after primary and booster YFV17D yellow fever vaccination, bulk TCR alpha and beta repertoires were sequenced over time. Two healthy male donors made up the cohort, one aged 18 to 30 years and the other aged 30 to 39 years. Blood was collected at multiple timepoints before and after primary and secondary immunization, and bulk PBMC replicates and cell subsets were isolated.

Study-wide findings and limitations: Because the study included only a couple of donors, the extent to which the findings can be generalized is limited. A small fraction of clonotypes appeared in both the CD4 and CD8 compartments, likely as a result of convergent recombination. FACS-sorted repertoires could contain abundant contaminating clonotypes from the bulk population, so computational filtering was required. After the booster, most of the clones that had expanded following primary vaccination were detected again (96% of CD4 and around 87% of CD8), which suggests that memory was broadly maintained. The secondary T-cell response was weaker than the primary response but faster, peaking on day 5 instead of day 15.

Synthesis of TCR cDNA relied on 5'RACE template switching, a step that introduced a universal primer site along with unique molecular identifiers. Priming for cDNA synthesis came from both the TCR alpha and TCR beta constant segments. Library amplification involved two PCR steps, and the second step added sample barcodes and sequencing adapters. Sequencing of libraries was done on Illumina HiSeq 2500 (2x100 bp) or NovaSeq (2x150 bp). As for the original processing: MIGEC handled demultiplexing of reads and collapsing into UMI consensus sequences, while MiXCR performed V(D)J alignment. Clonotypes responding to the vaccine were identified with edgeR on replicate PBMC samples, with the criteria of FDR below 0.01 and a log2 fold change above 5 up to day 15. Each bulk clonotype was labeled CD4 or CD8 based on which sequenced repertoire, CD4 or CD8, contained the clonotype at higher abundance. TCRdb applied fastp at Q25 and MiXCR to the public reads, then kept only in-frame beta chains. One record per CDR3 amino acid sequence lists the most common genes and DNA. These V and J calls are TCRdb output, not the study's own analysis. Across this sample there are some 600,000 distinct CDR3 sequences, with about a sixth seen only once. Of the sample, about 18% falls within the top ten clones.

CDR1 and CDR2, looked up from the germline V gene, are SGHVS and FQNEAQ. Counted from cysteine to phenylalanine, this CDR3 has 13 amino acids. Only the CDR3 DNA is retained, 39 bases long and in frame from the first base. V is pared back by 4 bases and J by 7 bases, with 13 bases lying between the germline termini. This sample's treatment or condition label indicates: live attenuated yellow fever vaccine strain. Two biological replicates of bulk PBMCs were collected at each blood-draw timepoint. PBMCs were isolated from peripheral blood using a standard Ficoll-Paque protocol. TriZol was used to extract RNA from bulk PBMCs, CD4 and CD8 fractions, and dextramer-positive and dextramer-negative fractions. Only a few counts were recorded for this clonotype. Its antigen is still unknown. There are no base qualities to consult, and no much larger clone falls within one base.

Here the chain combines TRBV7-8 and TRBJ2-5; the D segment is perhaps TRBD1 or TRBD2, each sharing 5 matched bases. The sample consisted of PBMCs, taken more than 4 days after the first yellow fever vaccination. This TCR came from a man aged 18 to 30 who received the YFV17D yellow fever vaccine. At the DNA level, the sequence is TGTGCCAGCAGCTGGGACGGCCGGGGGACCCAGTACTTC. Its protein reads: CASSWDGRGTQYF. The variable domain in full, with residues beyond the CDR3 obtained from the reference TRBV7-8 and TRBJ2-5 genes, is GAGVSQSPRYKVAKRGQDVALRCDPISGHVSLFWYQQALGQGPEFLTYFQNEAQLDKSGLPSDRFFAERPEGSVSTLKIQRTQQEDSAVYLCASSWDGRGTQYFGPGTRLLVL.